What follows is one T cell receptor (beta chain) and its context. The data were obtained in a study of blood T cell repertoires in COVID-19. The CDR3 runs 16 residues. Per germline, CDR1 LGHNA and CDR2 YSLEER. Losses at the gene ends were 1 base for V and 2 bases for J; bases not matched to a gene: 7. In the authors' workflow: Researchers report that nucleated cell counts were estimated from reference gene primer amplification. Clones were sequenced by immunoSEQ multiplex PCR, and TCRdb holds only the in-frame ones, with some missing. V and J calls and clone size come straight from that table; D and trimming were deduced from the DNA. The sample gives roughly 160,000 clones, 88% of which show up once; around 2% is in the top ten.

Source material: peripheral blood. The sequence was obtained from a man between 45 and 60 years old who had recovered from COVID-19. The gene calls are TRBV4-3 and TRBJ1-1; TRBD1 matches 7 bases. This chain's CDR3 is CASSQGDRAVNTEAFF. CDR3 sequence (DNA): TGCGCCAGCAGCCAAGGCGACAGGGCTGTAAACACTGAAGCTTTCTTT.